This T cell receptor beta chain was documented in a study of shared clonotypes between healthy human individuals. Overall study results and limits: Naive CD4 clonotypes overlapped across a few donors at about 5.3%.

The run depth of the assay was deep. Some clones are missing from TCRdb's copy, which holds only in-frame ones; the method was immunoSEQ multiplex PCR. The sample includes 600,000 to 750,000 clones, around 77% of them seen just once. Worth noting for this clone: Its antigen is unknown.

Sequences were obtained from memory CD4+ T cells sorted from blood. Subset of the sample: CD45RA-negative fraction. This sequence was found in a woman in her twenties or thirties in good health.

The CDR3 DNA sequence: TGTGCCAGCAGTTACTGGCAGGGGGGCGATACGCAGTATTTT. Its translation: CASSYWQGGDTQYF. The rearrangement uses TRBV6-6 and TRBJ2-3; possible D gene TRBD1, 7 bases. The CDR3 spans 14 residues. From germline, CDR1 is MNHNY and CDR2 SVGAGI (reference sequence). V was shortened by 1 base and J by 6 bases, with 11 bases between the two germline ends.